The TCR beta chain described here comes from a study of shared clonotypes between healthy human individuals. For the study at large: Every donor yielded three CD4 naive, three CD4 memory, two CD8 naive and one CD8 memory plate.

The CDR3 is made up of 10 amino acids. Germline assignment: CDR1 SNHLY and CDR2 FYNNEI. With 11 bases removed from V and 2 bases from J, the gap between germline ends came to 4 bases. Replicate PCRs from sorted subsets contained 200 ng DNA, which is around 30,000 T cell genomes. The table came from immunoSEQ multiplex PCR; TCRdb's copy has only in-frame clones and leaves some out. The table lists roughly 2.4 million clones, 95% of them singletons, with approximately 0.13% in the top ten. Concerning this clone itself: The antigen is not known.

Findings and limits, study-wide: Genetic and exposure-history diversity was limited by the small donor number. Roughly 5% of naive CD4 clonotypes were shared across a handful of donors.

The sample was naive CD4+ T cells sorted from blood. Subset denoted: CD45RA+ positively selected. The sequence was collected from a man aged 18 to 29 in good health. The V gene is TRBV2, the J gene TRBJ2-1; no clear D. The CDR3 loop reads CAGAYNEQFF. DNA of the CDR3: TGTGCCGGCGCCTACAATGAGCAGTTCTTC.